This is a list of T cell receptor beta chains from one sample in a study of control samples from healthy donors and cancer patients. The assay was immunoSEQ multiplex PCR, and TCRdb's table has in-frame clones only and misses some. This sample has some 190,000 clones; about nine tenths occur once, and the top ten carry 1.8%. The sequencing sample was made of blood. Receptors were obtained from a man aged 25-40 years in good health. The CDR3 runs from the conserved cysteine through the conserved F or W. A D gene is named only where the DNA matches it firmly. Clone size is given for some rows only: seen once, a few or many times, or a class if the clone is expanded.

j_gene: TRBJ2-3
abundance: .
d_gene: .
v_gene: TRBV27
CDR3aa: CASMWRMYGTDTQYF
CDR3nt: TGTGCCAGCATGTGGCGGATGTATGGCACAGATACGCAGTATTTT

j_gene: TRBJ1-2
abundance: .
d_gene: .
v_gene: TRBV5-1
CDR3aa: CASSSSYKEGYTF
CDR3nt: TGCGCCAGCAGCTCCTCGTATAAGGAGGGCTACACCTTC

j_gene: TRBJ2-2
abundance: .
d_gene: .
v_gene: TRBV27
CDR3aa: CASSPAAGNTGELFF
CDR3nt: TGTGCCAGCAGTCCCGCGGCCGGGAACACCGGGGAGCTGTTTTTT

j_gene: TRBJ2-7
abundance: many
d_gene: TRBD1
v_gene: TRBV5-5
CDR3aa: CASSPKTGISYEQYF
CDR3nt: TGTGCCAGCAGCCCTAAGACAGGGATCTCCTACGAGCAGTACTTC

j_gene: TRBJ1-1
abundance: .
d_gene: .
v_gene: TRBV6-1
CDR3aa: CASSESFQMLNQAFF
CDR3nt: TGTGCCAGCAGTGAATCTTTCCAGATGTTAAATCAAGCTTTCTTT

j_gene: TRBJ1-1
abundance: .
d_gene: .
v_gene: TRBV12-3/TRBV12-4
CDR3aa: CASRGTKEAFF
CDR3nt: TGTGCCAGCAGGGGGACGAAAGAAGCTTTCTTT

j_gene: TRBJ1-1
abundance: .
d_gene: .
v_gene: TRBV6-4
CDR3aa: CATTPTEAFF
CDR3nt: TGTGCCACCACCCCCACTGAAGCTTTCTTT

j_gene: TRBJ1-2
abundance: .
d_gene: .
v_gene: TRBV4-1
CDR3aa: CASSQVPGNGYTF
CDR3nt: TGCGCCAGCAGCCAAGTCCCGGGCAATGGCTACACCTTC

j_gene: TRBJ2-7
abundance: .
d_gene: TRBD1
v_gene: TRBV5-8
CDR3aa: CASSSRSTGSIWQYF
CDR3nt: TGTGCCAGCAGCTCCCGGTCGACAGGGAGTATTTGGCAGTACTTC

j_gene: TRBJ1-2
abundance: .
d_gene: .
v_gene: TRBV7-9
CDR3aa: CASSGYPAQTPNYGYTF
CDR3nt: TGTGCCAGCAGCGGCTACCCGGCACAGACACCTAACTATGGCTACACCTTC

j_gene: TRBJ2-7
abundance: .
d_gene: .
v_gene: TRBV7-8
CDR3aa: CASSSLGRREQYF
CDR3nt: TGTGCCAGCAGCTCCCTTGGACGTCGCGAGCAGTACTTC

j_gene: TRBJ2-1
abundance: few
d_gene: .
v_gene: TRBV15
CDR3aa: CATSRDQVPGLYNEQFF
CDR3nt: TGTGCCACCAGCAGAGATCAAGTTCCGGGATTATACAATGAGCAGTTCTTC

j_gene: TRBJ2-1
abundance: once
d_gene: .
v_gene: TRBV27
CDR3aa: CASSPRFSSYNEQFF
CDR3nt: TGTGCCAGCAGTCCCCGGTTTAGCTCCTACAATGAGCAGTTCTTC

j_gene: TRBJ2-1
abundance: .
d_gene: TRBD2
v_gene: TRBV6-5
CDR3aa: CASSLGLATYNEQFF
CDR3nt: TGTGCCAGCAGTTTGGGACTAGCGACCTACAATGAGCAGTTCTTC

j_gene: TRBJ1-6
abundance: .
d_gene: .
v_gene: TRBV27
CDR3aa: CASRRSSYNSPLHF
CDR3nt: TGTGCCAGCAGGAGGAGCTCCTATAATTCACCCCTCCACTTT

j_gene: TRBJ2-7
abundance: .
d_gene: .
v_gene: TRBV24-1
CDR3aa: CATHEHCYEQYF
CDR3nt: TGTGCCACCCATGAACATTGCTACGAGCAGTACTTC

j_gene: TRBJ2-7
abundance: .
d_gene: .
v_gene: TRBV12-3/TRBV12-4
CDR3aa: CASSFTGREQYF
CDR3nt: TGTGCCAGCAGTTTTACCGGGCGCGAGCAGTACTTC

j_gene: TRBJ1-5
abundance: once
d_gene: .
v_gene: TRBV6-5
CDR3aa: CASRPTGASNQPQHF
CDR3nt: TGTGCCAGCAGGCCGACAGGCGCAAGCAATCAGCCCCAGCATTTT

j_gene: TRBJ1-1
abundance: .
d_gene: .
v_gene: TRBV16
CDR3aa: CASSQGQGRTEAFF
CDR3nt: TGTGCCAGCAGCCAAGGGCAGGGGCGCACTGAAGCTTTCTTT

j_gene: TRBJ1-2
abundance: few
d_gene: .
v_gene: TRBV4-1
CDR3aa: CASSQDSSLWGYTF
CDR3nt: TGCGCCAGCAGCCAAGATTCATCCCTCTGGGGCTACACCTTC

j_gene: TRBJ2-1
abundance: .
d_gene: .
v_gene: TRBV3-1/TRBV3-2
CDR3aa: CASSQGGSINEQFF
CDR3nt: TGTGCCAGCAGCCAAGGGGGTAGCATTAATGAGCAGTTCTTC

j_gene: TRBJ2-3
abundance: .
d_gene: .
v_gene: TRBV19
CDR3aa: CASSISPTDTQYF
CDR3nt: TGTGCCAGTAGTATTTCTCCCACAGATACGCAGTATTTT

j_gene: TRBJ1-6
abundance: .
d_gene: .
v_gene: TRBV7-9
CDR3aa: CASSPPSSYNSPLHF
CDR3nt: TGTGCCAGCAGCCCTCCTAGCTCCTATAATTCACCCCTCCACTTT

j_gene: TRBJ2-3
abundance: .
d_gene: TRBD2
v_gene: TRBV24-1
CDR3aa: CATSGETSGGPDTQYF
CDR3nt: TGTGCCACCAGTGGCGAAACTAGCGGGGGACCAGATACGCAGTATTTT

j_gene: TRBJ1-2
abundance: .
d_gene: .
v_gene: TRBV19
CDR3aa: CASRALGQSYGYTF
CDR3nt: TGTGCCAGTAGGGCTCTTGGACAGTCCTATGGCTACACCTTC

j_gene: TRBJ1-1
abundance: .
d_gene: .
v_gene: TRBV7-9
CDR3aa: CASSLVWGDQNTEAFF
CDR3nt: TGTGCCAGCAGCTTAGTTTGGGGCGATCAGAACACTGAAGCTTTCTTT

j_gene: TRBJ2-7
abundance: .
d_gene: .
v_gene: TRBV2
CDR3aa: CASSERDLPYEQYF
CDR3nt: TGTGCCAGCAGTGAACGGGACCTGCCCTACGAGCAGTACTTC

j_gene: TRBJ2-5
abundance: .
d_gene: TRBD1
v_gene: TRBV6-5
CDR3aa: CASSSRGRETQYF
CDR3nt: TGTGCCAGCAGTTCCAGGGGGCGAGAGACCCAGTACTTC

j_gene: TRBJ1-2
abundance: .
d_gene: .
v_gene: TRBV28
CDR3aa: CASSSGQGANYGYTF
CDR3nt: TGTGCCAGCAGTTCTGGTCAGGGAGCTAACTATGGCTACACCTTC

j_gene: TRBJ1-3
abundance: .
d_gene: .
v_gene: TRBV21-1
CDR3aa: CASSKEESTSGNTIYF
CDR3nt: TGTGCCAGCAGCAAAGAAGAGTCTACGTCTGGAAACACCATATATTTT

j_gene: TRBJ2-3
abundance: .
d_gene: .
v_gene: TRBV3-1/TRBV3-2
CDR3aa: CASSQEGVEADTQYF
CDR3nt: TGTGCCAGCAGCCAAGAGGGGGTGGAGGCAGATACGCAGTATTTT

j_gene: TRBJ1-6
abundance: few
d_gene: .
v_gene: TRBV7-8
CDR3aa: CASSLAGSYNSPLHF
CDR3nt: TGTGCCAGCAGCTTGGCGGGCTCCTATAATTCACCCCTCCACTTT

j_gene: TRBJ2-2
abundance: .
d_gene: .
v_gene: TRBV6-1
CDR3aa: CASSEVAGNTGELFF
CDR3nt: TGTGCCAGCAGTGAAGTCGCGGGGAACACCGGGGAGCTGTTTTTT

j_gene: TRBJ2-1
abundance: .
d_gene: .
v_gene: TRBV5-1
CDR3aa: CASSLNGGGVNNEQFF
CDR3nt: TGCGCCAGCAGCTTGAATGGCGGCGGGGTAAACAATGAGCAGTTCTTC

j_gene: TRBJ2-7
abundance: .
d_gene: TRBD2
v_gene: TRBV12-5
CDR3aa: CASAPGGAVIYEQYF
CDR3nt: TGTGCTAGTGCCCCCGGGGGGGCCGTTATCTACGAGCAGTACTTC

j_gene: TRBJ1-1
abundance: .
d_gene: .
v_gene: TRBV11-3
CDR3aa: CASSLGRRDTEAFF
CDR3nt: TGTGCCAGCAGCTTAGGGCGCAGGGACACTGAAGCTTTCTTT

j_gene: TRBJ1-2
abundance: .
d_gene: .
v_gene: TRBV21-1
CDR3aa: CARRGGRGYTF
CDR3nt: TGTGCCCGACGGGGGGGCCGGGGCTACACCTTC

j_gene: TRBJ2-2
abundance: .
d_gene: .
v_gene: TRBV11-2
CDR3aa: CASSLAGVNTGELFF
CDR3nt: TGTGCCAGCAGCTTAGCAGGGGTGAACACCGGGGAGCTGTTTTTT

j_gene: TRBJ1-5
abundance: few
d_gene: .
v_gene: TRBV30
CDR3aa: CAWSGFQGSPQHF
CDR3nt: TGTGCCTGGAGTGGATTCCAGGGGAGTCCCCAGCATTTT

j_gene: TRBJ1-2
abundance: .
d_gene: TRBD1
v_gene: TRBV5-1
CDR3aa: CASSQGQGGGYTF
CDR3nt: TGCGCCAGCAGTCAAGGACAGGGGGGAGGCTACACCTTC

j_gene: TRBJ1-2
abundance: .
d_gene: .
v_gene: TRBV6-1
CDR3aa: CASSEDGLGYTF
CDR3nt: TGTGCCAGCAGTGAAGATGGATTGGGCTACACCTTC

j_gene: TRBJ2-1
abundance: once
d_gene: TRBD2
v_gene: TRBV11-2
CDR3aa: CASIGLGTSGGAGEQFF
CDR3nt: TGTGCCAGCATCGGACTAGGGACTAGCGGGGGGGCAGGGGAGCAGTTCTTC

j_gene: TRBJ1-5
abundance: .
d_gene: TRBD1
v_gene: TRBV19
CDR3aa: CASSMGQGVGRPQHF
CDR3nt: TGTGCCAGTAGTATGGGACAGGGGGTCGGGAGGCCCCAGCATTTT

j_gene: TRBJ2-2
abundance: once
d_gene: TRBD2
v_gene: TRBV7-3
CDR3aa: CASSPGLAGGPDTGELFF
CDR3nt: TGTGCCAGCAGCCCCGGACTAGCGGGGGGGCCAGACACCGGGGAGCTGTTTTTT

j_gene: TRBJ2-7
abundance: few
d_gene: .
v_gene: TRBV10-1
CDR3aa: CASSEHFLWENSYEQYF
CDR3nt: TGCGCCAGCAGTGAGCATTTTCTATGGGAGAACTCCTACGAGCAGTACTTC

j_gene: TRBJ1-5
abundance: .
d_gene: TRBD1
v_gene: TRBV6-5
CDR3aa: CASRRTGGASQPQHF
CDR3nt: TGTGCCAGCCGCCGGACAGGGGGAGCAAGTCAGCCCCAGCATTTT

j_gene: TRBJ2-7
abundance: .
d_gene: .
v_gene: TRBV6-6
CDR3aa: CASSSSDITYEQYF
CDR3nt: TGTGCCAGCAGTTCCTCGGACATAACCTACGAGCAGTACTTC

j_gene: TRBJ1-4
abundance: .
d_gene: .
v_gene: TRBV14
CDR3aa: CASSQLGAEGGEKLFF
CDR3nt: TGTGCCAGCAGCCAACTCGGGGCGGAGGGAGGTGAAAAACTGTTTTTT

j_gene: TRBJ2-3
abundance: .
d_gene: .
v_gene: TRBV27
CDR3aa: CASSSVARGADTQYF
CDR3nt: TGTGCCAGCAGTTCCGTGGCCAGGGGCGCAGATACGCAGTATTTT

j_gene: TRBJ2-3
abundance: .
d_gene: .
v_gene: TRBV14
CDR3aa: CASSQVDGIDTQYF
CDR3nt: TGTGCCAGCAGCCAAGTCGATGGGATAGATACGCAGTATTTT

j_gene: TRBJ2-1
abundance: .
d_gene: TRBD2
v_gene: TRBV18
CDR3aa: CASSPPGLAGGYNNEQFF
CDR3nt: TGTGCCAGCTCACCACCTGGACTAGCGGGGGGTTATAACAATGAGCAGTTCTTC

j_gene: TRBJ2-7
abundance: .
d_gene: .
v_gene: TRBV6-5
CDR3aa: CASSDGQRLYEQYF
CDR3nt: TGTGCCAGCAGCGACGGACAGAGACTCTACGAGCAGTACTTC

j_gene: TRBJ2-7
abundance: .
d_gene: TRBD2
v_gene: TRBV19
CDR3aa: CASSTQRGSEQYF
CDR3nt: TGTGCCAGTAGTACCCAGCGGGGAAGCGAGCAGTACTTC

j_gene: TRBJ1-3
abundance: .
d_gene: .
v_gene: TRBV12-3/TRBV12-4
CDR3aa: CASSFLNTIYF
CDR3nt: TGTGCCAGCAGCTTCCTTAACACCATATATTTT

j_gene: TRBJ1-2
abundance: few
d_gene: .
v_gene: TRBV7-9
CDR3aa: CASSSPGDPGYTF
CDR3nt: TGTGCCAGCAGCTCCCCAGGGGATCCTGGCTACACCTTC

j_gene: TRBJ2-7
abundance: .
d_gene: TRBD1
v_gene: TRBV3-1/TRBV3-2
CDR3aa: CASSQERTGDEQYF
CDR3nt: TGTGCCAGCAGCCAAGAGAGGACAGGGGACGAGCAGTACTTC

j_gene: TRBJ2-1
abundance: .
d_gene: TRBD2
v_gene: TRBV19
CDR3aa: CASTPRAGGSSYNEQFF
CDR3nt: TGTGCCAGTACTCCCCGGGCGGGGGGGAGCTCCTACAATGAGCAGTTCTTC

j_gene: TRBJ1-5
abundance: .
d_gene: .
v_gene: TRBV4-1
CDR3aa: CASSQDRDQPQHF
CDR3nt: TGCGCCAGCAGCCAAGACAGGGATCAGCCCCAGCATTTT

j_gene: TRBJ1-2
abundance: .
d_gene: TRBD1
v_gene: TRBV5-4
CDR3aa: CASSFDREYGYTF
CDR3nt: TGTGCCAGCAGCTTCGACAGGGAGTATGGCTACACCTTC